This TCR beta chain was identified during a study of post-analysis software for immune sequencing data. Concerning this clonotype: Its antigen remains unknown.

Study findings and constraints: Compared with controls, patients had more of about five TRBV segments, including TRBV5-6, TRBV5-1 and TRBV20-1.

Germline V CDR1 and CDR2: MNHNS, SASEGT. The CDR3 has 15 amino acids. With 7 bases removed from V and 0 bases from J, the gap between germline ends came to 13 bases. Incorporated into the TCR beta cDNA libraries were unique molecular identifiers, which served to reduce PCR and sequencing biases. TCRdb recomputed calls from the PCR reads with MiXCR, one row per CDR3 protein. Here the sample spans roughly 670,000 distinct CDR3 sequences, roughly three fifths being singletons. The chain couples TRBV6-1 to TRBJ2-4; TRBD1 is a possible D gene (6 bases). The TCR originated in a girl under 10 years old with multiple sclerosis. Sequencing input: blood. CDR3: CASTTGTLAKNIQYF. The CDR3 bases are TGTGCCAGCACCACAGGGACATTAGCCAAAAACATTCAGTACTTC.